What follows is one T cell receptor (beta chain) and its context. Germline V lookup: CDR1 SGHRS, CDR2 YFSETQ. V shed 5 bases, J shed 7 bases, and the junction held 9 bases outside the gene matches. The CDR3 sequence is 14 residues long. This sample was included in a study of Ad26.COV2.S vaccination and SARS-CoV-2 variants. Looking at the study overall: Ad26.COV2.S shots went into the muscle once or twice, 56 days apart.

The repertoire was sequenced with immunoSEQ multiplex PCR; TCRdb's copy has only in-frame clones and lacks some. In the table there are a few hundred thousand clones, about nine tenths of which are singletons. As for treatment: roughly 20 received Ad26.COV2.S at low or high dose, single or two shots; 5 received placebo; per-sample allocation not given. Specimens were obtained on day 63 following the first vaccine or placebo injection. An adult donor aged 18-55 years was enrolled in Boston. Its platform was an Ad26 vector, and its expressed antigen was Wuhan-strain SARS-CoV-2 spike. This TCR was recovered from a person between 18 and 65 years old who received the Ad26.COV2.S COVID-19 vaccine or a placebo. The J gene is TRBJ2-7, the V gene TRBV5-1; 10 bases fit TRBD2. The source was peripheral blood, collected in a trial of Ad26.COV2.S vaccine versus placebo. Written as DNA, the CDR3 is TGCGCCAGCAGACTAGCGGGGCCTGGCGAAGAGCAGTACTTC. As protein: CASRLAGPGEEQYF.